A selection of T cell receptor beta chains follows, all from one sample in a study of graft-versus-host responses after intestinal transplantation. The data were produced by immunoSEQ multiplex PCR, yet TCRdb's version contains in-frame clones alone and is incomplete. The table shows about 100,000 clones, with approximately 84% occurring only once. These TCRs' antigens remain unknown. The sequencing used unstimulated CD4+ T cells sorted from spleen or lymph node cells, collected before transplant. The receptors originated from a human donor who was the organ donor for an intestinal transplant. Both conserved end residues are part of each CDR3. A D gene is named only where the DNA matches it firmly. Only part of the rows carry a size: once, few, many, or a class if the clone is expanded.

CDR3nt: TGTGCCAGCACCTCAAACGACAGAGTCTATGGCTACACCTTC
CDR3aa: CASTSNDRVYGYTF
v_gene: TRBV28
len: 14
abundance: -
d_gene: -
j_gene: TRBJ1-2

CDR3nt: TGTGCCAGCAGTTACTCGGTCGGCAGATCCTACGAGCAGTACTTC
CDR3aa: CASSYSVGRSYEQYF
v_gene: TRBV6-5
len: 15
abundance: -
d_gene: -
j_gene: TRBJ2-7

CDR3nt: TGTGCCAGCAGCATAACGGGGGAGGGCACTGAAGCTTTCTTT
CDR3aa: CASSITGEGTEAFF
v_gene: TRBV7-3
len: 14
abundance: -
d_gene: -
j_gene: TRBJ1-1

CDR3nt: TGTGCCAGCTCCCGTACCCCACAGGGGAACACTGAAGCTTTCTTT
CDR3aa: CASSRTPQGNTEAFF
v_gene: TRBV18
len: 15
abundance: once
d_gene: -
j_gene: TRBJ1-1

CDR3nt: TGTGCCAGCAGGGGGACCCCGGGACAGGGAGCTGGGGGGACCCAGTACTTC
CDR3aa: CASRGTPGQGAGGTQYF
v_gene: TRBV28
len: 17
abundance: -
d_gene: TRBD1
j_gene: TRBJ2-5

CDR3nt: TGTGCCAGCAGCCAAGATATCGCTAGCGGGGGAGTTAATGAGCAGTTCTTC
CDR3aa: CASSQDIASGGVNEQFF
v_gene: TRBV4-2
len: 17
abundance: -
d_gene: TRBD2
j_gene: TRBJ2-1

CDR3nt: TGTGCTAGTGGTTTCTCGGGGGGAGAGACCCAGTACTTC
CDR3aa: CASGFSGGETQYF
v_gene: TRBV12-5
len: 13
abundance: -
d_gene: TRBD2
j_gene: TRBJ2-5

CDR3nt: TGCGCCAGCAGCCAAGGAAGGGGGGGGCCCCAGCATTTT
CDR3aa: CASSQGRGGPQHF
v_gene: TRBV4-1
len: 13
abundance: few
d_gene: -
j_gene: TRBJ1-5

CDR3nt: TGCGCCAGCAGCTTGAATCTGACGCCTGACAATGAGCAGTTCTTC
CDR3aa: CASSLNLTPDNEQFF
v_gene: TRBV5-1
len: 15
abundance: -
d_gene: -
j_gene: TRBJ2-1

CDR3nt: TGTGCCACCCGGCCCATTGAACAGGGATCCCTACCCCAGCATTTT
CDR3aa: CATRPIEQGSLPQHF
v_gene: TRBV19
len: 15
abundance: -
d_gene: -
j_gene: TRBJ1-5

CDR3nt: TGTGCCAGCAGCGTTAGCGGGGGGGTCACCTACGAGCAGTACTTC
CDR3aa: CASSVSGGVTYEQYF
v_gene: TRBV7-9
len: 15
abundance: -
d_gene: TRBD2
j_gene: TRBJ2-7

CDR3nt: TGTGCCAGCTCCTTCGGTGTGGTGAACACTGAAGCTTTCTTT
CDR3aa: CASSFGVVNTEAFF
v_gene: TRBV18
len: 14
abundance: -
d_gene: -
j_gene: TRBJ1-1

CDR3nt: TGTGCCAGCTCACCCGTTGAATCTGGGGCCAACGTCCTGACTTTC
CDR3aa: CASSPVESGANVLTF
v_gene: TRBV18
len: 15
abundance: -
d_gene: -
j_gene: TRBJ2-6

CDR3nt: TGCGCCAGCAGCCAATCATCAGGGGGGATGGGGAAATGGGAGACCCAGTACTTC
CDR3aa: CASSQSSGGMGKWETQYF
v_gene: TRBV4-1
len: 18
abundance: once
d_gene: -
j_gene: TRBJ2-5

CDR3nt: TGTGCCAGCGGGTGGGGGGGACAGGGGAATGAAAAACTGTTTTTT
CDR3aa: CASGWGGQGNEKLFF
v_gene: TRBV28
len: 15
abundance: -
d_gene: TRBD1
j_gene: TRBJ1-4

CDR3nt: TGTGCCAGCAGCTTAGGCGGGGGCAACACTGAAGCTTTCTTT
CDR3aa: CASSLGGGNTEAFF
v_gene: TRBV7-8
len: 14
abundance: -
d_gene: -
j_gene: TRBJ1-1

CDR3nt: TGTGCCAGCAGCCAAAACCTAGCGGAGACCCAGTACTTC
CDR3aa: CASSQNLAETQYF
v_gene: TRBV14
len: 13
abundance: once
d_gene: -
j_gene: TRBJ2-5

CDR3nt: TGTGCCTGGAGTGCGACAGGGGGAATCGGGGAGCTGTTTTTT
CDR3aa: CAWSATGGIGELFF
v_gene: TRBV30
len: 14
abundance: once
d_gene: TRBD1
j_gene: TRBJ2-2

CDR3nt: TGTGCCAGCAGCTTACTAGCTGGGACCGGGGAGCTGTTTTTT
CDR3aa: CASSLLAGTGELFF
v_gene: TRBV5-5
len: 14
abundance: -
d_gene: -
j_gene: TRBJ2-2

CDR3nt: TGTGCCAGCAGTTTTACAGGGGGCGGGTATGGCTACACCTTC
CDR3aa: CASSFTGGGYGYTF
v_gene: TRBV28
len: 14
abundance: -
d_gene: TRBD1
j_gene: TRBJ1-2

CDR3nt: TGTGCCAGCTGGCGGACACATAATTCACCCCTCCACTTT
CDR3aa: CASWRTHNSPLHF
v_gene: TRBV28
len: 13
abundance: -
d_gene: -
j_gene: TRBJ1-6

CDR3nt: TGTGCCAGTAGTATAGTGCAACAGGGGAACTACACCTTC
CDR3aa: CASSIVQQGNYTF
v_gene: TRBV19
len: 13
abundance: -
d_gene: TRBD1
j_gene: TRBJ1-2

CDR3nt: TGTGCCAGCAGCGTACTAGGGAACACTGAAGCTTTCTTT
CDR3aa: CASSVLGNTEAFF
v_gene: TRBV6-1
len: 13
abundance: -
d_gene: -
j_gene: TRBJ1-1

CDR3nt: TGTGCCAGCAGAAGGGGGGGGAATGAGCAGTTCTTC
CDR3aa: CASRRGGNEQFF
v_gene: TRBV7-9
len: 12
abundance: -
d_gene: -
j_gene: TRBJ2-1

CDR3nt: TGCGCCAGCAGATACGCGGGACGGCTGAACACTGAAGCTTTCTTT
CDR3aa: CASRYAGRLNTEAFF
v_gene: TRBV5-1
len: 15
abundance: -
d_gene: -
j_gene: TRBJ1-1

CDR3nt: TGTGCCAGCAGGTCCTCCGGTGACACGGCCTACGAGCAGTACTTC
CDR3aa: CASRSSGDTAYEQYF
v_gene: TRBV11-2
len: 15
abundance: -
d_gene: -
j_gene: TRBJ2-7

CDR3nt: TGTGCCAGCAGCGATCCCGGGACGGGAAACTATGGCTACACCTTC
CDR3aa: CASSDPGTGNYGYTF
v_gene: TRBV6-5
len: 15
abundance: -
d_gene: -
j_gene: TRBJ1-2

CDR3nt: TGTGCCAGCAGCAGGTCCTACGAGCAGTACTTC
CDR3aa: CASSRSYEQYF
v_gene: TRBV5-6
len: 11
abundance: -
d_gene: -
j_gene: TRBJ2-7

CDR3nt: TGTGCCAGCAGCACCGCCCGGCAGGCAGGTTGGAGGTCCTACGAGCAGTACTTC
CDR3aa: CASSTARQAGWRSYEQYF
v_gene: TRBV28
len: 18
abundance: -
d_gene: -
j_gene: TRBJ2-7

CDR3nt: TGTGCCAGCAGTGAGGGACACGGTAACTATGGCTACACCTTC
CDR3aa: CASSEGHGNYGYTF
v_gene: TRBV6-5
len: 14
abundance: once
d_gene: -
j_gene: TRBJ1-2

CDR3nt: TGTGCCAGCAGCTTTTCGGGACAGGTTAATTCACCCCTCCACTTT
CDR3aa: CASSFSGQVNSPLHF
v_gene: TRBV7-9
len: 15
abundance: once
d_gene: TRBD1
j_gene: TRBJ1-6

CDR3nt: TGTGCCAGCAGTGGGCCATCGGACAGGGGGCGGGAACCCCTCCACTTT
CDR3aa: CASSGPSDRGREPLHF
v_gene: TRBV28
len: 16
abundance: -
d_gene: TRBD1
j_gene: TRBJ1-6

CDR3nt: TGTGCCACCCGCTCTGGCGCCTTCCCCAATGAGCAGTTCTTC
CDR3aa: CATRSGAFPNEQFF
v_gene: TRBV19
len: 14
abundance: -
d_gene: -
j_gene: TRBJ2-1

CDR3nt: TGTGCCAGCAGTGAAGTCAGGCGCTACGAGCAGTACTTC
CDR3aa: CASSEVRRYEQYF
v_gene: TRBV2
len: 13
abundance: -
d_gene: -
j_gene: TRBJ2-7

CDR3nt: TGTGCCAGCAGTCTGGGGGGGGTGAATGACAATGAGCAGTTCTTC
CDR3aa: CASSLGGVNDNEQFF
v_gene: TRBV6-1
len: 15
abundance: -
d_gene: TRBD2
j_gene: TRBJ2-1